This entry lists 32 T cell receptor beta chains sequenced from one sample in a study of T cell responses to AZD1222 COVID-19 vaccine. TCRdb's table, derived via immunoSEQ multiplex PCR, lists solely in-frame clones and lacks some. The sample lists approximately 98,000 clones; approximately 89% were seen once. The sample here was peripheral blood, taken on day 0 of MenACWY control vaccination. The receptors shown here come from an adult in good health.

The J gene is TRBJ1-4, the V gene TRBV6-5; 7 nucleotides match TRBD1. Germline V CDR1 and CDR2: MNHEY, SVGAGI. Losses at the gene ends were 0 bases for V and 5 bases for J; bases not matched to a gene: 6. The CDR3 has 16 amino acids. CDR3 sequence reads: CASSYSGTAANEKLFF. For the CDR3, the DNA is TGTGCCAGCAGTTACTCGGGGACAGCAGCGAATGAAAAACTGTTTTTT.

This chain links TRBV7-3 with TRBJ2-7, with D maybe TRBD2 (5 bases). Germline CDR1 SGHTA, CDR2 FQGTGA. V lost 6 bases and J lost 4, with 10 bases in between. The CDR3 sequence is 12 residues long. The CDR3 loop reads CASSFDYYEQYF. The DNA for the CDR3 is TGTGCCAGCAGTTTCGACTATTACGAGCAGTACTTC. Full variable domain (missing parts from reference TRBV7-3 and TRBJ2-7): GAGVSQTPSNKVTEKGKYVELRCDPISGHTALYWYRQSLGQGPEFLIYFQGTGAADDSGLPNDRFFAVRPEGSVSTLKIQRTERGDSAVYLCASSFDYYEQYFGPGTRLTVT.

The table lists this clone with a count of one. The J gene is TRBJ2-7, the V gene TRBV10-1; 8 nucleotides line up with TRBD2. Germline loops: CDR1 WNHNN, CDR2 SYGVQD (reference sequence). CDR3 length equals 15 residues. V was pared by 2 bases and J by 2 bases, with 5 bases of the junction left unmatched. The CDR3 sequence is CASSESAGGAYEQYF. The DNA for the CDR3 is TGCGCCAGCAGTGAGAGCGCGGGGGGCGCCTACGAGCAGTACTTC.

The chain has TRBV5-4 and TRBJ1-3; TRBD1 might be the D (5 bases). V lost 3 bases, J lost 1 base, and 17 bases lay in between. The CDR3 contains 17 residues. Germline loops: CDR1 SGHNT, CDR2 YYREEE (reference sequence). For the CDR3, the DNA is TGTGCCAGCAGCTCCCCCGAGGCAGGGCGTTCTGGAAACACCATATATTTT. It yields the protein CASSSPEAGRSGNTIYF.

V is TRBV9 and J is TRBJ1-4; no reliable D call. V lost 3 bases and J 5 bases, leaving 5 bases between the germline ends. Germline CDR1 is SGDLS and CDR2 is YYNGEE. CDR3 length: 12 amino acids. The CDR3 is CASSAENEKLFF. CDR3 coding DNA: TGTGCCAGCAGCGCGGAAAATGAAAAACTGTTTTTT.

V usage is TRBV7-9 and J usage is TRBJ2-5; D not resolved. V lost 6 bases, J lost 0 bases, and 17 bases lay in between. Germline CDR1 is SEHNR and CDR2 is FQNEAQ (reference sequence). This CDR3 comprises 16 residues. The CDR3 DNA sequence: TGTGCCAGCAGTCCCGTCGGAACTAAGAACCAAGAGACCCAGTACTTC. Amino acid sequence: CASSPVGTKNQETQYF.

The chain carries TRBV28 and TRBJ2-7, with a possible D match to TRBD1 (6 bases). Germline assignment: CDR1 MDHEN and CDR2 SYDVKM. The CDR3 is 14 amino acids. The ends were cut back, 2 bases at V and 4 bases at J, with 12 bases in the middle. Here the CDR3 reads CASSLGTNTYEQYF. The CDR3 nucleotides are TGTGCCAGCAGTTTAGGGACAAACACATACGAGCAGTACTTC.

The chain links TRBV3-1 (or the pseudogene TRBV3-2) to TRBJ2-5; TRBD2 agrees at 12 bases. Germline lookup yields CDR1 LGHDT and CDR2 YNNKEL (reference sequence). The V segment lost 4 bases and the J segment 7 bases; nucleotides outside the gene matches: 7. The CDR3 runs to 15 residues. As DNA, the CDR3 is TGTGCCAGCAGCCCGGGACTAGCGGGTTTTGTGACCCAGTACTTC. It yields the protein CASSPGLAGFVTQYF.

The chain carries TRBV19 and TRBJ2-7; D gene uncertain. Trimming shortened V by 10 bases and J by 1 base, and 8 bases separated the two germline ends. The V gene's germline CDR1 is LNHDA and CDR2 SQIVND (reference sequence). There are 11 residues in the CDR3. The CDR3: CATGISYEQYF. In DNA, the CDR3 is TGTGCCACTGGGATTTCCTACGAGCAGTACTTC.

The chain carries TRBV5-6 and TRBJ1-2; 11 bases agree with TRBD1. This CDR3 spans 17 amino acids. Trimming removed 4 bases from V and 3 bases from J; junction bases left unmatched: 11. Per germline, CDR1 SGHDT and CDR2 YYEEEE. In DNA form, the CDR3 reads TGTGCCAGCAGCAACCCACTTAGGACAGGGGGCGACTATGGCTACACCTTC. It encodes CASSNPLRTGGDYGYTF.

V usage is TRBV2 and J usage is TRBJ1-2; 7 bases are shared with TRBD1. The CDR3 has 16 residues. J lost 0 bases, V lost 4 bases, and 8 bases had no gene match. Germline CDR1 reads SNHLY; CDR2 reads FYNNEI. CDR3 protein: CASSVYRDSSNYGYTF. The CDR3 DNA is TGTGCCAGCAGTGTTTATAGGGACAGCTCTAACTATGGCTACACCTTC.

This chain joins TRBV7-2 and TRBJ2-1; no definite D call. Germline lookup yields CDR1 SGHTA and CDR2 FQGNSA. The length of the CDR3 is 16 residues. V lost 3 bases and J 0 bases, leaving 12 bases between the germline ends. Written as DNA, the CDR3 is TGTGCCAGCAGCTTTTCTGCGGACGGCTCCTACAATGAGCAGTTCTTC. Translation gives CASSFSADGSYNEQFF.

The chain has TRBV5-4 and TRBJ2-2, with a possible D match to TRBD1 (6 bases). The CDR3 covers 15 residues. V gave up 0 bases and J gave up 3 bases, with 9 bases separating them. The germline gives CDR1 SGHNT, CDR2 YYREEE (reference sequence). The CDR3 here is CASSLGRGDTGELFF. CDR3 coding DNA: TGTGCCAGCAGCTTGGGCAGGGGTGACACCGGGGAGCTGTTTTTT.

In DNA, the CDR3 is TGTGCCAGCAGCCAAGAACCCTCTAGCGGGGGGGCCAACGAGCAGTACTTC. Amino acid sequence: CASSQEPSSGGANEQYF. The chain links TRBV4-2 to TRBJ2-7; 12 bases agree with TRBD2. The trim removed 0 bases at V and 5 bases at J, leaving 8 bases unmatched. CDR3 size: 17 residues. In germline, CDR1 is LGHNA, CDR2 YNFKEQ.

This rearrangement joins TRBV19 to TRBJ1-5, with D perhaps TRBD1 (5 bases). The CDR3 contains 14 residues. Germline V lookup: CDR1 LNHDA, CDR2 SQIVND (reference sequence). The V end lost 5 bases, the J end lost 4 bases, and 12 bases lay between the germline ends. CDR3 bases: TGTGCCAGTAGTCCCCAGGGCCAGAATCAGCCCCAGCATTTT. This gives the protein CASSPQGQNQPQHF. The variable domain in full, with the rest retrieved from reference TRBV19 and TRBJ1-5, is DGGITQSPKYLFRKEGQNVTLSCEQNLNHDAMYWYRQDPGQGLRLIYYSQIVNDFQKGDIAEGYSVSREKKESFPLTVTSAQKNPTAFYLCASSPQGQNQPQHFGDGTRLSIL.

This clone has a handful of counts. The rearrangement links TRBV7-9 to TRBJ1-1; unclear D gene. CDR3 length equals 14 residues. Per the germline V gene, CDR1 is SEHNR and CDR2 is FQNEAQ (reference sequence). V was trimmed by 1 base and J by 1 base, leaving 7 bases between them. The CDR3 protein is CASSLVTPNTEAFF. The CDR3 DNA is TGTGCCAGCAGCTTAGTGACGCCGAACACTGAAGCTTTCTTT.

V gene TRBV11-2 combines with J gene TRBJ1-2; 7 nucleotides match TRBD1. The CDR3 is 15 amino acids. J gave up 8 bases and V 0 bases, and 9 bases lay outside the gene matches. Per germline, CDR1 SGHAT and CDR2 FQNNGV. CDR3 nucleotides: TGTGCCAGCAGCTTAGATTTCGGAGGGGGCCTAGGCTACACCTTC. It is translated as CASSLDFGGGLGYTF. The full variable domain, with the rest looked up from reference TRBV11-2 and TRBJ1-2, is EAGVAQSPRYKIIEKRQSVAFWCNPISGHATLYWYQQILGQGPKLLIQFQNNGVVDDSQLPKDRFSAERLKGVDSTLKIQPAKLEDSAVYLCASSLDFGGGLGYTFGSGTRLTVV.

CDR3 DNA sequence: TGTGCCAGCAGTCCCAGGGACTACGAGCAGTACTTC. This gives the protein CASSPRDYEQYF. The rearrangement joins TRBV28 to TRBJ2-7, with TRBD1 as a possible D gene (5 bases). Germline-derived CDR1 and CDR2 are MDHEN and SYDVKM. The germline V and J ends were trimmed by 5 bases and 3 bases, with 8 bases remaining between them. The CDR3 runs 12 residues.

The V call is TRBV7-9, the J call TRBJ1-2; D remains ambiguous. The V gene's germline CDR1 is SEHNR and CDR2 FQNEAQ (reference sequence). There are 14 residues in the CDR3. V lost 1 base and J lost 8, with 14 bases in between. CDR3 in amino acids: CASSLESYGRGYTF. The DNA for the CDR3 is TGTGCCAGCAGCTTAGAAAGTTACGGGAGAGGCTACACCTTC. Based on the CDR3 plus reference TRBV7-9 and TRBJ1-2, the full variable domain is DTGVSQNPRHKITKRGQNVTFRCDPISEHNRLYWYRQTLGQGPEFLTYFQNEAQLEKSRLLSDRFSAERPKGSFSTLEIQRTEQGDSAMYLCASSLESYGRGYTFGSGTRLTVV.

The gene calls are TRBV6-5 and TRBJ1-1; maybe TRBD1 (5 bases). V was cut by 7 bases and J by 1 base, with 10 bases left in between. The CDR3 runs 13 residues. CDR1 is MNHEY, CDR2 SVGAGI, per germline. In DNA form, the CDR3 reads TGTGCCAGCAATAATGGACAGAACACTGAAGCTTTCTTT. Amino acids: CASNNGQNTEAFF.

The chain combines TRBV3-1 (or the pseudogene TRBV3-2) with TRBJ2-5; D is ambiguous. The V and J ends lost 3 bases and 2 bases respectively, with 10 bases between them. The CDR3 loop spans 14 amino acids. From germline, CDR1 is LGHDT and CDR2 YNNKEL (reference sequence). CDR3 nucleotide sequence: TGTGCCAGCAGCCACTTACTCGATCAAGAGACCCAGTACTTC. Its translation: CASSHLLDQETQYF.

The genes are TRBV10-1 and TRBJ2-1, with 10 bases that match TRBD1. After removal of 7 bases from V and 8 bases from J, the junction contained 2 bases not matched to a gene. CDR1 is WNHNN and CDR2 is SYGVQD in the germline V gene (reference sequence). The CDR3 runs 12 residues. The CDR3 loop is CASKGTGDEQFF. CDR3 coding DNA: TGCGCCAGCAAAGGGACAGGGGATGAGCAGTTCTTC.

The chain employs TRBV24-1 and TRBJ1-5; D unresolved. Deletions cut 7 bases from V and 7 bases from J, with 7 bases between. The germline V gene has CDR1 KGHDR and CDR2 SFDVKD. The CDR3 consists of 11 residues. CDR3 protein: CATRFRQPQHF. The CDR3 nucleotides are TGTGCCACCAGGTTTCGGCAGCCCCAGCATTTT.

This rearrangement joins TRBV27 to TRBJ1-1, with TRBD1 as a possible D gene (6 bases). The CDR3 spans 13 residues. CDR1 MNHEY and CDR2 SMNVEV come from the germline V gene (reference sequence). Trimming left V 8 bases short and J 6 bases short, with 16 bases between. CDR3 residues: CASGTGLGAEAFF. CDR3 DNA: TGTGCCAGCGGTACAGGGTTGGGCGCTGAAGCTTTCTTT.

The chain has TRBV24-1 and TRBJ2-5; D possibly corresponds to TRBD1 (5 bases). Germline CDR1 KGHDR, CDR2 SFDVKD. The V end lost 3 bases, the J end lost 2 bases, and 9 bases lay between the germline ends. The CDR3 runs to 14 residues. The CDR3 DNA sequence: TGTGCCACCAGTGATCCGACAGTGCAAGAGACCCAGTACTTC. Translating gives CATSDPTVQETQYF.

V is TRBV3-1 (or the pseudogene TRBV3-2) and J is TRBJ1-3; maybe TRBD1 (6 bases). The CDR3 runs to 15 residues. The V and J ends lost 4 bases and 0 bases respectively, with 10 bases between them. Germline CDR1 LGHDT, CDR2 YNNKEL (reference sequence). CDR3 bases: TGTGCCAGCAGCCGGGACACGAGCTCTGGAAACACCATATATTTT. Its protein product is CASSRDTSSGNTIYF.

V usage is TRBV5-1 and J usage is TRBJ2-7; D ambiguous. This CDR3 is built from 15 residues. Per the germline V gene, CDR1 is SGHRS and CDR2 is YFSETQ. Trimming cost V 0 bases and J 2 bases, with 12 bases left between them. CDR3 sequence: CASSLAAGSTYEQYF. In DNA, the CDR3 is TGCGCCAGCAGCTTGGCGGCAGGTAGTACCTACGAGCAGTACTTC.

The rearrangement links TRBV6-5 to TRBJ2-3; D unresolved. CDR1 is MNHEY, CDR2 SVGAGI, per germline. This CDR3 comprises 12 residues. The ends were cut back, 5 bases at V and 7 bases at J, with 10 bases in the middle. The CDR3 loop reads CASSKSGYTQYF. CDR3 nucleotides: TGTGCCAGCAGTAAGTCGGGTTATACGCAGTATTTT.

The chain carries TRBV5-4 and TRBJ1-1; D is uncertain. Germline V lookup: CDR1 SGHNT, CDR2 YYREEE (reference sequence). This CDR3 spans 16 amino acids. V was clipped by 4 bases and J by 1 base, with 17 bases between them. CDR3 loop: CASSPDLARWNTEAFF. As DNA, the CDR3 is TGTGCCAGCAGCCCAGACTTGGCCAGGTGGAACACTGAAGCTTTCTTT.

The chain couples TRBV5-1 to TRBJ2-3, with 10 bases lining up with TRBD2. Germline lookup yields CDR1 SGHRS and CDR2 YFSETQ. This CDR3 is built from 18 residues. V trimming: 2 bases; J trimming: 0 bases; junction bases outside the gene matches: 9. The CDR3 coding sequence is TGCGCCAGCAGCTTCCGTAGCGGGGGGATCACTAGCACAGATACGCAGTATTTT. This gives the protein CASSFRSGGITSTDTQYF. Using reference TRBV5-1 and TRBJ2-3 for the parts outside the CDR3, the full variable domain is KAGVTQTPRYLIKTRGQQVTLSCSPISGHRSVSWYQQTPGQGLQFLFEYFSETQRNKGNFPGRFSGRQFSNSRSEMNVSTLELGDSALYLCASSFRSGGITSTDTQYFGPGTRLTVL.

The chain uses TRBV18 and TRBJ1-2, with D maybe TRBD1 (5 bases). Germline-derived CDR1 and CDR2 are KGHSH and LQKENI. The CDR3 is 13 amino acids. Trimming shortened V by 6 bases and J by 6 bases, and 14 bases separated the two germline ends. CDR3 in DNA: TGTGCCAGCTCCGGGCAGGGTTTCGATGGCTACACCTTC. Its translation is CASSGQGFDGYTF. Variable domain in full (rest from reference TRBV18 and TRBJ1-2): NAGVMQNPRHLVRRRGQEARLRCSPMKGHSHVYWYRQLPEEGLKFMVYLQKENIIDESGMPKERFSAEFPKEGPSILRIQQVVRGDSAAYFCASSGQGFDGYTFGSGTRLTVV.

The rearrangement uses TRBV5-4 and TRBJ2-1, with D maybe TRBD1 (6 bases). Between the trimmed V and J ends, which lost 0 bases and 6 bases, there was a span of 7 bases. The CDR3 length is 13 residues. Germline V gene data show CDR1 as SGHNT and CDR2 as YYREEE (reference sequence). CDR3 sequence reads: CASSLGGLNEQFF. CDR3 nucleotide sequence: TGTGCCAGCAGCTTGGGGGGGCTCAATGAGCAGTTCTTC.